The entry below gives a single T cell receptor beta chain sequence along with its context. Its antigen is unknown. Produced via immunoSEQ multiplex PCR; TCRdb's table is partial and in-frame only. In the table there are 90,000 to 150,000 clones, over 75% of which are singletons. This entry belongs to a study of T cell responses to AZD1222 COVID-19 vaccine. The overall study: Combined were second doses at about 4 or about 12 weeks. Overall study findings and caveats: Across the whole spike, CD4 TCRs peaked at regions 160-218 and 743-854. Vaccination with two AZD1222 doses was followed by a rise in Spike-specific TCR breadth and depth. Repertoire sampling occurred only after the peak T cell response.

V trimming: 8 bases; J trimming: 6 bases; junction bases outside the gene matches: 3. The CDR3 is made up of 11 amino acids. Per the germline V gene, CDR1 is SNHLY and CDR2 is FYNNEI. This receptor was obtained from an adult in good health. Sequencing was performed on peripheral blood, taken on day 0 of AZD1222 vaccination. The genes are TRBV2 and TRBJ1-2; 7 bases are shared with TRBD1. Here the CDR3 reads CASPTGDGYTF. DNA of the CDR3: TGTGCCAGCCCAACAGGGGATGGCTACACCTTC.